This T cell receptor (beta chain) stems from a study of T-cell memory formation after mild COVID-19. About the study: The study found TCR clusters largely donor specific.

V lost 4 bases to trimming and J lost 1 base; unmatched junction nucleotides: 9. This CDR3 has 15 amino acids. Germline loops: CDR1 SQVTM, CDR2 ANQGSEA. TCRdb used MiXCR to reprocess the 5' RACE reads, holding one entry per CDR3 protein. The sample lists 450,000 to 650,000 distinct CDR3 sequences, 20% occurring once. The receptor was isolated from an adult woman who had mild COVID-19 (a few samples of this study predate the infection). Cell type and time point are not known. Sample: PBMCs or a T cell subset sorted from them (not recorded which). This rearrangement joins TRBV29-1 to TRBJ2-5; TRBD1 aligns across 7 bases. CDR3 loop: CSVVGIRDSQETQYF. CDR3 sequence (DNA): TGCAGCGTTGTAGGGATCCGGGACAGCCAAGAGACCCAGTACTTC. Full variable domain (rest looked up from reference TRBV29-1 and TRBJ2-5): SAVISQKPSRDICQRGTSLTIQCQVDSQVTMMFWYRQQPGQSLTLIATANQGSEATYESGFVIDKFPISRPNLTFSTLTVSNMSPEDSSIYLCSVVGIRDSQETQYFGPGTRLLVL.